This TCR beta chain was retrieved from a study of blood T cell repertoires in COVID-19 (TCRdb year 2020). About the investigation overall: The collaborator samples originated in the United States, Italy and Spain and spanned the acute and convalescent phases of COVID-19. The prospective study material was composed of cDNA or gDNA derived from T cells, B-cell-depleted T cells, or PBMCs. Subjects who had been exposed to COVID-19, were actively infected with it, or had recovered from it provided the deeply sampled blood TCRbeta repertoires that made up the dataset. The repertoires were released in a freely available public database meant as a resource for research on the immune response to SARS-CoV-2. Samples came from the ongoing ImmuneRACE study (first 160 participants) plus 1,254 subjects from 6 global collaborators. A de-identified subject ID, COVID-19 status, age in years and sex were almost always included in the sample metadata. Where available, HLA class I and class II types were taken from metadata supplied by the sample provider and were not determined by assay-based typing.

The CDR3 covers 17 residues, taking in both the cysteine and the phenylalanine. Of the read, only the CDR3 DNA is kept; its 51 bases are in frame from base 1. Sequences SGHTA (CDR1) and FQGNSA (CDR2) are obtained from the germline V gene. Here V drops 0 bases and J drops 0 bases, and the junction holds 4 bases not matched to any gene. Participants in the prospective study were enrolled through a virtual design, were aged about 18 to 100 years, and lived in approximately 25 United States geographic areas. Cohort assignment in the prospective study relied on participant-reported clinical history from a screening survey and a study questionnaire. Exposed participants had been in contact, within 2 weeks of entering the study, with a person who had a PCR-confirmed or clinician-diagnosed case of COVID-19. In the prospective study, whole blood, serum and a nasopharyngeal or oropharyngeal swab were collected from each participant by mobile phlebotomists. Over a roughly two-month period, participants in the prospective study had the option of providing additional blood draws and questionnaires. Before DNA extraction, blood samples from the prospective study were shipped at room temperature or frozen.

In the case of this clone: Its antigen is currently not known. No base-level quality is on record; no much larger clone is a single base apart.

Results and caveats for the whole study, not just this receptor: Clinical and demographic metadata were provided uncurated, with the amount varying by source and participant.

TCRbeta CDR3 regions were amplified from genomic DNA by means of the immunoSEQ Assay, a bias-controlled multiplex PCR. The study's own analysis went as follows. The number of nucleated cells in each sample was estimated from the amplification of reference gene primers within the assay. Sequence reads were collapsed and filtered to measure the absolute abundance of every unique TCRbeta CDR3 rearrangement. For each sample, productive Simpson clonality was calculated as the square root of Simpson's diversity index over productive rearrangements. TCRdb took over this immuneACCESS table, retaining in-frame rearrangements with V and J assigned. Such tables are incomplete; in checked studies, under half of the missing clones stem from an unresolved V gene, and the remainder is unexplained. V, J and clone size derive from that table, while D and trimming were established from the DNA sequence. The sample contains approximately 220,000 clones, 83% of them found a single time. 4.8% of the sample is in the top ten clones.

Sequencing was done on a sample of PBMCs or T cells enriched from blood (not recorded which). The sequence was collected from a woman aged 50 to 60 who had been exposed to COVID-19. The sequence is built from TRBV7-2 and TRBJ2-3; 9 central bases correspond to TRBD2. The CDR3: CASSLATSGRSTDTQYF. DNA sequence: TGTGCCAGCAGCTTAGCGACTAGCGGAAGAAGCACAGATACGCAGTATTTT.